This T cell receptor (beta chain) was sequenced for a study of cytomegalovirus exposure and HLA in healthy donors. Study-level background: An earlier analysis found roughly 100 million unique TCR beta sequences from about 190 million T cells. The study, taken as a whole, reports: The analysis excluded some indistinguishable V segments, including TRBV6-2 and TRBV6-3. Later work found that TCR association rates differed between HLA loci; DRB1 had the most and HLA-C the fewest.

The PCR had 60 Vbeta and 13 Jbeta primers. The assay was immunoSEQ multiplex PCR, and TCRdb's table has in-frame clones only and misses some. Its table lists tens of thousands of clones. Comment on this clone: Its antigen is currently unknown.

CDR1 is SEHNR, CDR2 FQNEAQ, per germline (reference sequence). The CDR3 totals 16 residues. Losses at the gene ends were 5 bases for V and 0 bases for J; bases not matched to a gene: 6. The sample consisted of PBMCs. The chain joins TRBV7-9 to TRBJ2-7, with TRBD1 matching over 11 bases. The receptor's source is a girl between 10 and 17 years old in good health and CMV-seropositive. The CDR3 DNA reads as TGTGCCAGCAGCGACTCGGGACAGGGGGTCTCCTACGAGCAGTACTTC. This sequence encodes CASSDSGQGVSYEQYF.